A single sample is the source of the 14 T cell receptor beta chains below, sequenced in a study of T cell repertoires in cytomegalovirus infection. MiXCR was run by TCRdb on the reads, yielding one entry per CDR3 protein. Among fewer than 400,000 distinct CDR3 sequences listed, 15% to 20% were seen once. Sequenced material: PBMCs. The source of these receptors is a human donor in good health (CMV status not recorded). Some clones in this sample may be carry-over from other donors' samples.

This clonotype showed up just a few times. The V and J genes are TRBV7-9 and TRBJ1-1; D is ambiguous. Deletions cut 4 bases from V and 0 bases from J, with 15 bases between. Germline V gene lookup returns CDR1 SEHNR and CDR2 FQNEAQ (reference sequence). The CDR3 has 16 residues. CDR3 bases: TGTGCCAGCAGCTCCGACCGGGCCTACATGAACACTGAAGCTTTCTTT. It yields the protein CASSSDRAYMNTEAFF.

V usage is TRBV7-2 and J usage is TRBJ2-7; D gene uncertain. Trimming pared 3 bases from V and 1 base from J, leaving 10 bases between. Germline CDR1 is SGHTA and CDR2 is FQGNSA. The CDR3 is 14 residues long. DNA for the CDR3: TGTGCCAGCAGCTTGATGCTCGTATCCTACGAGCAGTACTTC. Protein sequence: CASSLMLVSYEQYF.

The rearrangement joins TRBV27 to TRBJ2-7, with no clear D. The V end lost 7 bases, the J end lost 4 bases, and 5 bases lay between the germline ends. Germline V lookup: CDR1 MNHEY, CDR2 SMNVEV (reference sequence). This CDR3 comprises 10 residues. The CDR3 DNA follows: TGTGCCAGCAATGGGTACGAGCAGTACTTC. The encoded protein is CASNGYEQYF.

This clonotype was picked up many times. The chain joins TRBV20-1 to TRBJ1-6, with D possibly matching TRBD1 (5 bases). From germline, CDR1 is DFQATT and CDR2 SNEGSKA (reference sequence). The CDR3 loop spans 15 amino acids. V gave up 2 bases and J gave up 5 bases, with 13 bases separating them. CDR3: CSARPGTLDNSPLHF. Written as DNA, the CDR3 is TGCAGTGCTAGACCCGGGACCCTAGATAATTCACCCCTCCACTTT.

This clonotype came up a few times. The chain couples TRBV10-3 to TRBJ1-1; TRBD1 is a possible D gene (6 bases). The CDR3 sequence is 13 residues long. CDR1 is ENHRY and CDR2 is SYGVKD in the germline V gene. Trimming removed 4 bases from V and 11 bases from J, with 17 bases in between. CDR3 region: CAISGLNRVGAFF. The CDR3 region has the DNA TGTGCCATCAGTGGCTTGAACAGGGTCGGCGCTTTCTTT.

The chain employs TRBV5-6 and TRBJ2-1; the D is unclear. Trimming removed 0 bases from V and 9 bases from J, with 7 bases in between. CDR3 length: 12 amino acids. Germline V lookup: CDR1 SGHDT, CDR2 YYEEEE. CDR3 coding DNA: TGTGCCAGCAGCTTGGTGCCCCCTGAGCAGTTCTTC. Translating gives CASSLVPPEQFF. Complete variable domain (other parts from reference TRBV5-6 and TRBJ2-1): DAGVTQSPTHLIKTRGQQVTLRCSPKSGHDTVSWYQQALGQGPQFIFQYYEEEERQRGNFPDRFSGHQFPNYSSELNVNALLLGDSALYLCASSLVPPEQFFGPGTRLTVL.

Worth noting for this clonotype: An end of the junction does not agree with germline; a read error may underlie this. The chain is built from TRBV12-3 or TRBV12-4 and TRBJ2-4, with a tentative D call TRBD2 (6 bases). CDR3 length: 16 residues. The CDR3 sequence: CASSLAGGRAINIQYF. DNA of the CDR3: TGTGCCAGCAGTTTAGCGGGGGGAAGAGCCATAAACATTCAGTACTTC.

This clonotype was picked up many times. This chain connects TRBV18 to TRBJ2-7; 8 bases are a match to TRBD1. This CDR3 comprises 15 residues. The junction had 5 bases not matched to a gene; V was cut back by 3 bases and J by 1 base. Germline V lookup: CDR1 KGHSH, CDR2 LQKENI. The CDR3 DNA sequence: TGTGCCAGCTCACCTACCGGACAGGGATCCTACGAGCAGTACTTC. Translated: CASSPTGQGSYEQYF. Together with reference TRBV18 and TRBJ2-7, the CDR3 gives the full variable domain: NAGVMQNPRHLVRRRGQEARLRCSPMKGHSHVYWYRQLPEEGLKFMVYLQKENIIDESGMPKERFSAEFPKEGPSILRIQQVVRGDSAAYFCASSPTGQGSYEQYFGPGTRLTVT.

The chain combines TRBV6-6 with TRBJ1-2, with D uncertain. Trimming removed 5 bases at V and 4 bases at J, with 14 bases between. Germline CDR1 and CDR2: MNHNY and SVGAGI (reference sequence). The CDR3 contains 14 residues. The CDR3 loop reads CASSRWDQPYGYTF. In nucleotides, the CDR3 is TGTGCCAGCAGTCGATGGGATCAGCCCTATGGCTACACCTTC.

The chain has TRBV7-9 and TRBJ2-3, with D possibly being TRBD1 or TRBD2 (5 bases each). The CDR3 extends over 13 amino acids. Looked up from germline, CDR1 is SEHNR and CDR2 is FQNEAQ (reference sequence). The V end lost 5 bases, the J end lost 4 bases, and 10 bases lay between the germline ends. CDR3 region: CASSLMGPDTQYF. CDR3 nucleotide sequence: TGTGCCAGCAGCCTAATGGGACCAGATACGCAGTATTTT.

This clonotype has a handful of counts. This chain uses TRBV12-5 with TRBJ2-2; D not certain. This CDR3 has 18 residues. V lost 0 bases, J lost 6 bases, and 20 bases lay in between. Germline loops: CDR1 LGHNT, CDR2 FRNRAP. The CDR3 DNA is TGTGCTAGTGGTTTGGTAGTCCCAGCCTCCCCGAAGGCCGGGGAGCTGTTTTTT. Amino acids: CASGLVVPASPKAGELFF. The full variable domain, with the rest looked up from reference TRBV12-5 and TRBJ2-2, is DARVTQTPRHKVTEMGQEVTMRCQPILGHNTVFWYRQTMMQGLELLAYFRNRAPLDDSGMPKDRFSAEMPDATLATLKIQPSEPRDSAVYFCASGLVVPASPKAGELFFGEGSRLTVL.

This clonotype was detected ten times or more. V gene TRBV7-2 combines with J gene TRBJ2-3; D unclear. Germline CDR1 reads SGHTA; CDR2 reads FQGNSA. The CDR3 consists of 12 residues. With 6 bases removed from V and 2 bases from J, the gap between germline ends came to 6 bases. Written as DNA, the CDR3 is TGTGCCAGCAGTCGGAACACAGATACGCAGTATTTT. The encoded protein is CASSRNTDTQYF.

This clonotype was observed at least ten times. The chain's CDR3 is CASKNAGRNTGELFF. The CDR3 nucleotides are TGTGCCAGCAAGAACGCCGGACGGAACACCGGGGAGCTGTTTTTT. The V call is TRBV6-1, the J call TRBJ2-2; D is undetermined. The CDR3 extends over 15 amino acids. V was cut by 7 bases and J by 1 base, with 13 bases left in between. The V gene's germline CDR1 is MNHNS and CDR2 SASEGT.

This clonotype was observed a handful of times. This sequence joins TRBV28 and TRBJ1-4; D is possibly TRBD1 (5 bases). In germline, CDR1 is MDHEN, CDR2 SYDVKM. Trimming removed 6 bases from V and 8 bases from J, with 10 bases in between. This CDR3 region has 12 residues. CDR3 protein: CASRRGAEKLFF. CDR3 nucleotides: TGTGCCAGCAGACGAGGGGCGGAAAAACTGTTTTTT.